Shown below are 28 T cell receptor beta chains from a single sample sequenced in a study of cytomegalovirus exposure and HLA in healthy donors. With 60 Vbeta and 13 Jbeta primers, the PCR was carried out. Sequenced by immunoSEQ multiplex PCR; TCRdb stores in-frame clones only, minus some. This table holds about 200,000 clones, over 70% found once. The sequenced sample was PBMCs. The source of these receptors is a young man in good health and CMV-seronegative.

The rearrangement uses TRBV29-1 and TRBJ1-2; D remains unclear. V lost 2 bases to trimming and J lost 6 bases, with 10 bases between them. Germline V gives CDR1 SQVTM, CDR2 ANQGSEA. This CDR3 has 12 amino acids. The CDR3 spells CSVEYPSDGYTF. The DNA for the CDR3 is TGCAGCGTTGAATACCCCTCGGATGGCTACACCTTC.

The chain recombines TRBV5-8 with TRBJ2-1; D uncertain. The CDR3 totals 14 residues. The V and J ends lost 0 bases and 7 bases respectively, with 11 bases between them. Germline CDR1 reads SGHTS; CDR2 reads YDEGEE. The CDR3 sequence is CASSLVVAVNEQFF. CDR3 in DNA: TGTGCCAGCAGCTTGGTTGTAGCAGTGAATGAGCAGTTCTTC.

The chain is built from TRBV19 and TRBJ1-1, with 8 positions matching TRBD1. V trimming: 7 bases; J trimming: 0 bases; junction bases outside the gene matches: 7. Germline values: CDR1 LNHDA, CDR2 SQIVND (reference sequence). This CDR3 spans 15 amino acids. The CDR3 nucleotides read TGTGCCAGTACCCCCGGACAGGGTCTGAACACTGAAGCTTTCTTT. Translating it yields CASTPGQGLNTEAFF.

The genes are TRBV29-1 and TRBJ1-3; D is ambiguous. The length of the CDR3 is 14 residues. Between the trimmed V and J ends, which lost 3 bases and 3 bases, there was a span of 12 bases. CDR1 is SQVTM, CDR2 ANQGSEA, per germline. The DNA for the CDR3 is TGCAGCGTTGACGATAGCCTGCGTGGAAACACCATATATTTT. It translates to CSVDDSLRGNTIYF.

The CDR3 loop is CASSFDSSSYNEQFF. The CDR3 DNA sequence: TGTGCCAGCAGTTTTGACAGTAGCTCCTACAATGAGCAGTTCTTC. The chain is built from TRBV28 and TRBJ2-1; TRBD1 might be the D (5 bases). The germline V and J ends were trimmed by 3 bases and 0 bases, with 9 bases remaining between them. The germline V gene has CDR1 MDHEN and CDR2 SYDVKM. The CDR3 has 15 residues.

This rearrangement joins TRBV19 to TRBJ2-5, with D possibly TRBD1 on 5 matching bases. Germline-derived CDR1 and CDR2 are LNHDA and SQIVND (reference sequence). V was clipped by 1 base and J by 5 bases, with 11 bases between them. The length of the CDR3 is 14 residues. The CDR3 DNA sequence: TGTGCCAGTAGTATAGGGGGCGAGATCGAGACCCAGTACTTC. Translation: CASSIGGEIETQYF.

The rearrangement uses TRBV10-3 and TRBJ1-2; 8 nucleotides agree with TRBD1. J gave up 5 bases and V 5 bases, and 1 base lay outside the gene matches. This CDR3 has 12 amino acids. Germline V lookup: CDR1 ENHRY, CDR2 SYGVKD. CDR3: CAISTGGYGYTF. The CDR3 DNA reads as TGTGCCATCAGTACAGGGGGGTATGGCTACACCTTC.

V gene TRBV19 combines with J gene TRBJ1-1; D remains unclear. Trimming stripped 4 bases from V and 1 base from J, with 10 bases between. Germline V gene sequence: CDR1 LNHDA, CDR2 SQIVND (reference sequence). The CDR3 is 14 amino acids. For the CDR3, the DNA is TGTGCCAGTAGTAAATGGGCGGGGAACACTGAAGCTTTCTTT. Encoded protein: CASSKWAGNTEAFF.

The rearrangement links TRBV19 to TRBJ1-4, with 7 nucleotides matching TRBD1. Looked up from germline, CDR1 is LNHDA and CDR2 is SQIVND (reference sequence). V shed 6 bases, J shed 4 bases, and the junction held 8 bases outside the gene matches. The CDR3 spans 15 residues. Here the CDR3 reads CASSAGQANNEKLFF. CDR3 DNA sequence: TGTGCCAGTAGCGCCGGACAGGCTAATAATGAAAAACTGTTTTTT. Complete variable domain (other parts from reference TRBV19 and TRBJ1-4): DGGITQSPKYLFRKEGQNVTLSCEQNLNHDAMYWYRQDPGQGLRLIYYSQIVNDFQKGDIAEGYSVSREKKESFPLTVTSAQKNPTAFYLCASSAGQANNEKLFFGSGTQLSVL.

The chain links TRBV27 to TRBJ2-1, with 15 bases lining up with TRBD2. From germline, CDR1 is MNHEY and CDR2 SMNVEV (reference sequence). The V and J ends lost 9 bases and 8 bases, in that order; junction bases with no gene match: 5. The CDR3 has 14 residues. The CDR3 is CASGLAGGRDEQFF. As DNA, the CDR3 is TGTGCCAGTGGACTAGCGGGGGGGAGGGATGAGCAGTTCTTC.

The V call is TRBV9, the J call TRBJ2-7, with 7 bases that match TRBD2. The CDR3 is made up of 17 amino acids. V shed 4 bases, J shed 0 bases, and the junction held 13 bases outside the gene matches. Germline V lookup: CDR1 SGDLS, CDR2 YYNGEE. The CDR3 here is CASSPAGEGLSSYEQYF. In DNA form, the CDR3 reads TGTGCCAGCAGCCCTGCTGGGGAGGGCCTAAGCTCCTACGAGCAGTACTTC.

The chain employs TRBV10-2 and TRBJ2-5; a possible D gene is TRBD2 (6 bases). The end of the DNA is better explained by TRBJ2-7, so the J call may be wrong. This CDR3 has 14 residues. The germline gives CDR1 WSHSY, CDR2 SAAADI. The CDR3 coding sequence is TGCGCCACACGGGCGCGGGGAACCTTCTACGAGCAGTACTTC. Translating gives CATRARGTFYEQYF.

This clone was detected a few times. The chain has TRBV28 and TRBJ1-1, with 7 bases identical to TRBD1. V was pared by 5 bases and J by 5 bases, with 8 bases of the junction left unmatched. Germline V gene lookup returns CDR1 MDHEN and CDR2 SYDVKM. The CDR3 loop spans 14 amino acids. CDR3 amino acids: CASSEGGGWTEAFF. The CDR3 region has the DNA TGTGCCAGCAGTGAAGGAGGGGGCTGGACTGAAGCTTTCTTT.

This chain links TRBV11-2 with TRBJ2-3, with 12 bases identical to TRBD2. The germline CDR1 and CDR2 sequences are SGHAT and FQNNGV. The CDR3 sequence is 18 residues long. V lost 3 bases to trimming and J lost 6 bases; unmatched junction nucleotides: 13. Written as DNA, the CDR3 is TGTGCCAGCAGCTTGTTAGAACTAGCGGGAGGCCCGGTGGATACGCAGTATTTT. As protein: CASSLLELAGGPVDTQYF. Drawing the rest from reference TRBV11-2 and TRBJ2-3, the complete variable domain is EAGVAQSPRYKIIEKRQSVAFWCNPISGHATLYWYQQILGQGPKLLIQFQNNGVVDDSQLPKDRFSAERLKGVDSTLKIQPAKLEDSAVYLCASSLLELAGGPVDTQYFGPGTRLTVL.

The V call is TRBV10-1, the J call TRBJ2-5, with D unresolved. The DNA end lines up better with TRBJ2-7; the J call may be wrong. Germline V lookup: CDR1 WNHNN, CDR2 SYGVQD (reference sequence). The CDR3 sequence is 13 residues long. The CDR3 nucleotides read TGCGCCAGCAGACCGAGGCGGTCGTACGAGCAGTACTTC. Amino acids: CASRPRRSYEQYF.

J is TRBJ1-2 and V is TRBV28; D possibly corresponds to TRBD1 (6 bases). The CDR3 spans 12 residues. CDR1 is MDHEN, CDR2 SYDVKM, per germline. V lost 6 bases and J 8 bases, leaving 13 bases between the germline ends. CDR3 sequence (DNA): TGTGCCAGCAGCCCAGGGGTGGAGGGCTACACCTTC. It yields the protein CASSPGVEGYTF.

This chain links TRBV6-5 with TRBJ2-5; TRBD2 is a possible D gene (6 bases). Germline loops: CDR1 MNHEY, CDR2 SVGAGI. This CDR3 is 13 amino acids long. The ends were cut back, 7 bases at V and 5 bases at J, with 14 bases in the middle. This chain's CDR3 is CASKGGAGETQYF. The CDR3 DNA reads as TGTGCCAGCAAGGGCGGGGCTGGTGAGACCCAGTACTTC.

This clone was recorded only once. The rearrangement links TRBV11-2 to TRBJ2-7; 13 nucleotides agree with TRBD2. The germline V gene encodes CDR1 SGHAT and CDR2 FQNNGV. V lost 5 bases and J lost 3; bases outside the gene matches: 1. This CDR3 comprises 14 residues. CDR3 DNA: TGTGCCAGCAGCACTAGCGGGAGGGACTACGAGCAGTACTTC. Translating gives CASSTSGRDYEQYF.

The genes are TRBV13 and TRBJ2-3; 9 bases map to TRBD1. CDR1 is PRHDT and CDR2 is FYEKMQ in the germline V gene (reference sequence). The length of the CDR3 is 15 residues. V lost 5 bases and J lost 5; bases outside the gene matches: 8. This chain's CDR3 is CASSIDRGYGDTQYF. The CDR3, as DNA: TGTGCCAGCAGCATCGACAGGGGGTATGGAGATACGCAGTATTTT. Variable domain in full (rest from reference TRBV13 and TRBJ2-3): AAGVIQSPRHLIKEKRETATLKCYPIPRHDTVYWYQQGPGQDPQFLISFYEKMQSDKGSIPDRFSAQQFSDYHSELNMSSLELGDSALYFCASSIDRGYGDTQYFGPGTRLTVL.

This sequence joins TRBV29-1 and TRBJ2-5; no firm D call. V gave up 0 bases and J gave up 4 bases, with 15 bases separating them. The CDR3 is made up of 15 amino acids. The germline gives CDR1 SQVTM, CDR2 ANQGSEA. Here the CDR3 reads CSVEDSKSSLETQYF. CDR3 sequence (DNA): TGCAGCGTTGAAGATTCTAAGTCGTCGTTAGAGACCCAGTACTTC.

The chain combines TRBV6-5 with TRBJ1-1, with 8 bases matching TRBD1. Germline loops: CDR1 MNHEY, CDR2 SVGAGI. The CDR3 has 14 residues. J gave up 5 bases and V 6 bases, and 8 bases lay outside the gene matches. DNA of the CDR3: TGTGCCAGCAGGAGCACAGGGGACAGGACTGAAGCTTTCTTT. It codes for CASRSTGDRTEAFF.

Of note for this clone: Since no conserved phenylalanine or tryptophan closes the CDR3, a read error is the likely cause. The DNA is left out, because the CDR3 cannot be placed on it with certainty; the CDR3 is given as TCRdb lists it. CDR3 loop: CASSSWDRAQPYS. The chain recombines TRBV28 with TRBJ1-2; the table's D call TRBD1 went unverified against the DNA. Germline CDR1 MDHEN, CDR2 SYDVKM. The length of the CDR3 is 13 amino acids, counting both ends.

The chain joins TRBV7-6 to TRBJ2-3; D may be TRBD2 (5 bases). In germline, CDR1 is SGHVS, CDR2 FNYEAQ. Deletions cut 5 bases from V and 3 bases from J, with 18 bases between. The CDR3 spans 16 residues. CDR3 loop: CASSPGIGVGTDTQYF. CDR3 nucleotides: TGTGCCAGCAGCCCCGGGATTGGGGTGGGGACAGATACGCAGTATTTT.

The chain joins TRBV5-1 to TRBJ1-1, with D tentatively TRBD1 (5 bases). Trimming cost V 8 bases and J 0 bases, with 11 bases left between them. The germline CDR1 and CDR2 sequences are SGHRS and YFSETQ. The CDR3 is 13 residues long. CDR3 sequence: CASKTEMNTEAFF. CDR3 sequence (DNA): TGCGCCAGTAAGACAGAGATGAACACTGAAGCTTTCTTT.

The chain recombines TRBV20-1 with TRBJ2-7; no clear D gene. V was shortened by 6 bases and J by 3 bases, with 9 bases between the two germline ends. This CDR3 has 11 amino acids. Germline V lookup: CDR1 DFQATT, CDR2 SNEGSKA (reference sequence). The CDR3 is CSAADFYEQYF. CDR3 sequence (DNA): TGCAGTGCCGCCGACTTCTACGAGCAGTACTTC.

V is TRBV27 and J is TRBJ2-7; D gene ambiguous. The CDR3 totals 15 residues. The germline gives CDR1 MNHEY, CDR2 SMNVEV (reference sequence). V dropped 6 bases and J dropped 1 base, with 16 bases sitting between them. CDR3 in amino acids: CASRKTASFSYEQYF. The CDR3 DNA is TGTGCCAGCAGAAAAACAGCTTCATTTTCCTACGAGCAGTACTTC.

The rearrangement links TRBV27 to TRBJ2-2; D is ambiguous. Looked up from germline, CDR1 is MNHEY and CDR2 is SMNVEV (reference sequence). V dropped 5 bases and J dropped 1 base, with 5 bases sitting between them. This CDR3 contains 13 residues. The CDR3 spells CASSNQNTGELFF. The CDR3 DNA reads TGTGCCAGCAGTAATCAGAACACCGGGGAGCTGTTTTTT.

The rearrangement joins TRBV7-9 to TRBJ2-1; 10 bases map to TRBD2. CDR1 and CDR2 from the germline V gene are SEHNR and FQNEAQ (reference sequence). V shed 4 bases, J shed 7 bases, and the junction held 7 bases outside the gene matches. CDR3 length: 15 amino acids. CDR3 in DNA: TGTGCCAGCAGCTCACTAGCGGGGATCATGAATGAGCAGTTCTTC. Its protein product is CASSSLAGIMNEQFF.